This T cell receptor (beta chain) stems from a study of technical replicates of blood from a handful of donors (dated by TCRdb to the late 2010s). In the case of this clone: What this receptor recognizes is not known. Nothing much larger sits one base from this clone, and base qualities are not available.

CDR1 and CDR2 are read off the germline V gene as SGHVS and FQNEAQ. Including the terminal cysteine and phenylalanine, the CDR3 comprises 13 residues. The entry retains the CDR3 DNA only, 39 bases that are in frame from base 1. For this chain, trimming is 4 bases at the V end and 8 bases at the J end, and the number of junction bases without a gene match is 4. Libraries were prepared through the immunoSEQ multiplex PCR assay. TCRdb provides this immuneACCESS table in a form limited to in-frame rearrangements. Some clones are lacking; in checked studies, under half of them reflect an unresolved V gene, and why the rest are absent is not known. The sample yields about 12,000 clones; over 85% were counted once. The ten largest clones take up 7.2% of the sample.

The chain is assembled from TRBV7-8 and TRBJ1-3; 8 central nucleotides agree with TRBD1. The TCR was taken from a human donor in good health. Sequencing was carried out using PBMCs. The DNA sequence is TGTGCCAGCAGCTCAGACAGGGGACACACCATATATTTT. Translation gives CASSSDRGHTIYF.